This TCR beta chain was observed in a study of blood T cell repertoires in COVID-19. Germline values: CDR1 SGHDT, CDR2 YYEEEE. Trimming left V 1 base short and J 9 bases short, with 23 bases between. This CDR3 spans 17 amino acids. Repertoires were generated with immunoSEQ multiplex PCR, while TCRdb's copy carries only in-frame clones and drops some. The table includes 120,000 or so clones, around nine tenths detected once. A few counts support this clone. The clonotype originates from a man aged 50-60 years with active COVID-19. Input material: peripheral blood. The chain joins TRBV5-6 to TRBJ2-1; a weak D match, TRBD2 (5 bases). The chain's CDR3 is CASSLFLDFSPGGEQFF. In DNA form, the CDR3 reads TGTGCCAGCAGCTTGTTCCTCGACTTTTCTCCCGGAGGTGAGCAGTTCTTC.